This T cell receptor (beta chain) is from a study of T cell repertoires in Merkel cell carcinoma (dated by TCRdb to about 2019). For the wider study: Patients who had received intralesional immunotherapy or systemic immune checkpoint blockade ahead of the biopsy were left out. MCPyV-specific clonotypes were first defined by tetramer sorting, cloning and paired TCR sequencing of expanded tumor-infiltrating lymphocytes. A diagnosis of MCPyV-positive Merkel cell carcinoma and successful in vitro expansion of tumor-infiltrating lymphocytes were required for inclusion.

Counted from cysteine to phenylalanine, this CDR3 has 15 amino acids. The DNA shown is the 45-base CDR3, in frame from base 1. CDR1 and CDR2 were assigned from the germline V gene (reference sequence) as LNHDA and SQIVND. The germline ends are 13 bases apart after V is trimmed by 3 bases and J by 1 base. In regard to this clone: Its antigen target is currently unknown. Base qualities were left out, and no much larger clone turns up one base away.

General findings and caveats noted by the study authors: No normal tissue biopsies were studied.

The immunoSEQ assay was used both to sequence TRB CDR3 from tumor genomic DNA and to process the resulting data. What TCRdb holds here is the immuneACCESS table cut down to in-frame rearrangements. Part of the clones is not present; checked against another copy, under half of the missing clones reflect an unresolved V gene, and the others are unexplained. The sample contains 12,000 to 15,000 clones, 65% to 85% of them found a single time. The top ten constitute roughly 18% of the sample. Study subjects had biopsy-confirmed Merkel cell carcinoma that was MCPyV-positive, and every subject had positive serum antibodies to T-antigen. Genomic DNA was extracted from a handful of adjacent 10-micron frozen tumor sections without cell sorting or culture. Roughly 5 x 5 x 5 mm of tumor biopsy tissue was frozen in optimal cutting temperature compound. In the frozen biopsy, scout sections stained with hematoxylin and eosin confirmed abundant Merkel cell carcinoma and infiltrating cells.

The receptor was derived from an adult with Merkel cell carcinoma. The sequenced sample was tumor tissue. This chain joins TRBV19 to TRBJ2-7, and possibly TRBD2, on 6 matching bases. The DNA sequence is as follows: TGTGCCAGTAGTATCCGCGGGACGGATTCCTACGAGCAGTACTTC. Translation gives CASSIRGTDSYEQYF.